What follows describes a single T cell receptor (beta chain). Its antigen remains unidentified. Germline V lookup: CDR1 MNHEY, CDR2 SVGAGI. V shed 1 base and J shed 6 bases, with 9 bases lying between them. The CDR3 totals 13 residues. This entry comes from a study of PD-1 blockade in classical Hodgkin lymphoma. Clones were sequenced by immunoSEQ multiplex PCR, and TCRdb holds only the in-frame ones, with some missing. Found here are about 20,000 clones, roughly 82% of them singletons; the top ten hold about 7%. Time point indicated: cycle 4 day 1 (C4D1), after five to seven weeks of nivolumab. Exposure to brentuximab vedotin varied, and each patient had relapsed following autologous stem cell transplantation. CD8+ T cell isolation from thawed PBMCs was performed by magnetic negative selection. General study results and limits: Patients with a complete response exhibited baseline diversity comparable to newly diagnosed patients. Nivolumab initiated under 1 year post-ASCT led to patient exclusion.

J is TRBJ1-1 and V is TRBV6-5; D possibly corresponds to TRBD1 (6 bases). This TCR derives from a human donor with classical Hodgkin lymphoma. The specimen comprised CD8+ T cells from blood, sampled before the fourth cycle of nivolumab. This chain's CDR3 is CASSYWGASEAFF. The CDR3 DNA is TGTGCCAGCAGTTACTGGGGGGCTTCTGAAGCTTTCTTT.